This T cell receptor (beta chain) was captured in a study of beta chain features in type 1 diabetes (dated by TCRdb to 2016 to 2018). About the study as a whole: Mean age, gender distribution, total cell number and subset yield were not different between patients and healthy donors. Across all samples, some 99 million sorted cells were examined, and cell number per subset correlated strongly with RNA yield. In the study, TCRB repertoires of sorted circulating CD4+ T cell subsets from recently diagnosed type 1 diabetes patients were compared with those of matched healthy donors. Naive and central memory subsets were obtained from all 28 donors, but regulatory and stem cell-like memory subsets were isolated from only 8 patients and roughly eight healthy donors. Overall results and qualifications from the work: Naive, central memory and regulatory TCRB repertoires appeared to be more similar among patients than among healthy donors. In all four CD4+ subsets, TCRB CDR3 length was moderately but significantly shorter in type 1 diabetes patients. At VDJ recombination sites, patients with type 1 diabetes made fewer insertions and deleted more nucleotides, a pattern implying thymic rearrangement abnormalities. Because cDNA was sequenced instead of genomic DNA, highly expressing activated cells could be over-represented, though the groups showed no difference in activation or CD3 levels. Only small numbers of individuals were included in the HLA sub-analyses, which left unresolved whether HLA type had any influence on TCRB rearrangement. Shorter templates might be favored by PCR, yet because patient and control samples were amplified and corrected together, any such skew would affect both groups equally.

All of the isolated RNA was reverse transcribed with the High Capacity cDNA Reverse Transcription Kit, so expressed TCRB transcripts were sequenced. Naive, central memory and regulatory T cell samples underwent deep immunoSEQ sequencing, averaging approximately 3.5 million total reads per sample. Sorted cells were lysed in RLT buffer, and RNA was extracted using DNase-treated RNeasy Micro or Mini kits according to cell number. Each cell subset was processed on its own to prevent cross-contamination, while patient and healthy donor samples were processed together. Using the immunoSEQ multiplex PCR, TCRB sequences were amplified from cDNA into 87-bp fragments spanning the CDR3 region. Amplicons were sequenced on the Illumina HiSeq platform. In the authors' own workflow: Synthetic template baselines were used to correct PCR bias computationally, reads within Hamming distance 2 were collapsed, and singletons that could not be merged were discarded. Reads were aligned against IMGT so that V, D and J genes, CDR3 length and insertions or deletions at six rearrangement sites could be assigned. Within each subset, clonotype counts were normalized to sorted cell number, and only after that were true diversity and Gini coefficients computed with the tcR R package. The overlap coefficient, calculated on TCRB nucleotide sequences, was used to quantify repertoire sharing. Out-of-frame TCRB sequences from naive cells were analyzed to stand in for the pre-selection repertoire. Here the immuneACCESS table is served through TCRdb, limited to in-frame sequences with V and J called. Missing clones are a known gap in these copies; in checked studies unresolved V genes cover under half, and the rest lacks a known reason. That table supplies the V and J calls and clone size; D and trimming were determined from the DNA. This sample lists 350,000 to 400,000 clones; 10% to 15% were detected once. In total, the top ten clones hold over 0.008% of the sample.

Each donor gave one peripheral blood draw, averaging approximately 110 mL, which was collected into heparinised tubes. A BD FACSAria II was used to sort naive, central memory, regulatory and stem cell-like memory CD4+ T cells with a panel that included CD45RO, CCR7, CD25, CD127, CD95 and CD27. Every sorted population had a purity above 95%. PBMCs were separated immediately by Lymphoprep density gradient centrifugation and were stained directly, without being cultured. So that batch effects would be minimized, each experiment stained and sorted samples in pairs, pairing one healthy donor with one patient. Of note for this clone: The antigen this receptor binds is unknown. Nothing much larger sits one base from this clone, and base qualities are not available.

The CDR3, cysteine through phenylalanine, is 15 amino acids long. Left in the record is the CDR3 DNA by itself, 45 bases read in frame from the first base. Unmatched junction bases come to 8, with V trimmed by 4 bases and J by 3 bases. CDR1 and CDR2 were assigned from the germline V gene (reference sequence) as SGHNT and YYREEE. The sequence is built from TRBV5-4 and TRBJ2-7; 9 junctional bases match TRBD1. The sample taken for sequencing was naive CD4+ T cells from blood. Sample cell subset or site, as interpreted from the label and publication: true naive CD4+ T cells. The sequence derives from a young woman with type 1 diabetes. For the CDR3, the sequence is CASSQGQGIFYEQYF. Read as DNA, the sequence is TGTGCCAGCAGCCAGGGACAGGGAATCTTCTACGAGCAGTACTTC.